Listed here are 32 T cell receptor beta chains from one sample, sequenced in a study of identical twins. TCRdb fed the 5' RACE reads into MiXCR, producing one record per CDR3 protein. This table holds roughly 710,000 distinct CDR3 sequences, around 6.1% found once. The sequenced sample was naive T cells sorted from blood. The receptors derive from a man aged 18 to 35 in good health.

This clonotype was detected many times. This chain uses TRBV12-3 or TRBV12-4 with TRBJ1-5; TRBD1 matches at 9 bases. The V segment lost 6 bases and the J segment 2 bases; nucleotides outside the gene matches: 5. The CDR3 runs to 15 residues. The CDR3: CASRYRTGGNQPQHF. The CDR3 bases are TGTGCCAGCAGGTACCGGACAGGGGGCAATCAGCCCCAGCATTTT.

This clonotype was picked up many times. V and J are TRBV7-8 and TRBJ2-2; 10 bases map to TRBD1. Trimming took 3 bases from V and 5 from J; bases not matched to a gene: 3. Germline CDR1 and CDR2: SGHVS and FQNEAQ. The CDR3 length is 15 residues. The DNA of the CDR3 is TGTGCCAGCAGCTTCGGGACAGGGGTGACCGGGGAGCTGTTTTTT. The encoded protein is CASSFGTGVTGELFF.

The chain couples TRBV15 to TRBJ1-5; D not resolved. Germline lookup yields CDR1 LNHNV and CDR2 YYDKDF (reference sequence). CDR3 length equals 14 residues. V was shortened by 0 bases and J by 7 bases, with 10 bases between the two germline ends. CDR3 sequence (DNA): TGTGCCACCAGCAGAGAACCTATAGACCAGCCCCAGCATTTT. Translating it yields CATSREPIDQPQHF. Complete variable domain (other parts from reference TRBV15 and TRBJ1-5): DAMVIQNPRYQVTQFGKPVTLSCSQTLNHNVMYWYQQKSSQAPKLLFHYYDKDFNNEADTPDNFQSRRPNTSFCFLDIRSPGLGDTAMYLCATSREPIDQPQHFGDGTRLSIL.

The rearrangement links TRBV10-2 to TRBJ1-6; 7 nucleotides match TRBD1. The CDR3 has 13 amino acids. Per germline, CDR1 WSHSY and CDR2 SAAADI. Trimming at V came to 6 bases and at J to 9 bases, leaving 5 bases not matched to a gene. DNA for the CDR3: TGCGCCAGCAGCTCCCGGGACAGTTCACCCCTCCACTTT. Its translation is CASSSRDSSPLHF.

This clonotype was picked up many times. This sequence joins TRBV6-5 and TRBJ2-3, with D tentatively TRBD1 or TRBD2 (5 bases each). The germline V gene encodes CDR1 MNHEY and CDR2 SVGAGI. V shed 0 bases and J shed 5 bases, with 9 bases lying between them. There are 14 residues in the CDR3. The CDR3 DNA is TGTGCCAGCAGTTACTCGAGGGGAAGAGATACGCAGTATTTT. Residues: CASSYSRGRDTQYF.

The chain has TRBV7-7 and TRBJ2-5; maybe TRBD2 (7 bases). V was pared by 5 bases and J by 4 bases, with 23 bases between. Germline CDR1 and CDR2: SSHAT and FNYEAQ (reference sequence). The CDR3 is 17 amino acids. CDR3 DNA sequence: TGTGCCAGCAGCGGGCGGGGGCCAGGGTCCTTAGGAGAGACCCAGTACTTC. It translates to CASSGRGPGSLGETQYF. The full variable domain, with the rest looked up from reference TRBV7-7 and TRBJ2-5, is GAGVSQSPRYKVTKRGQDVTLRCDPISSHATLYWYQQALGQGPEFLTYFNYEAQPDKSGLPSDRFSAERPEGSISTLTIQRTEQRDSAMYRCASSGRGPGSLGETQYFGPGTRLLVL.

The table lists this clonotype with many counts. The CDR3 region is CATSFQGANTGELFF. The CDR3 nucleotides are TGCGCCACGTCCTTTCAGGGAGCGAACACCGGGGAGCTGTTTTTT. The chain employs TRBV5-1 and TRBJ2-2; D is possibly TRBD1 or TRBD2 (5 bases each). This CDR3 has 15 amino acids. The germline CDR1 and CDR2 sequences are SGHRS and YFSETQ. The V end was cut by 9 bases, the J end by 0 bases, with 15 bases between.

This clonotype was seen ten or more times. The chain links TRBV20-1 to TRBJ2-5; 10 nucleotides match TRBD2. CDR1 and CDR2 (germline): DFQATT, SNEGSKA (reference sequence). With V trimmed by 6 bases and J by 4 bases, 5 bases remained unmatched. The length of the CDR3 is 13 residues. This CDR3 reads CSAAGTSVETQYF. In nucleotides, the CDR3 is TGCAGTGCGGCCGGGACTAGCGTAGAGACCCAGTACTTC.

This clonotype was recorded at least ten times. The chain couples TRBV27 to TRBJ1-5; perhaps TRBD1 as D (5 bases). V lost 6 bases and J lost 0, with 15 bases in between. This CDR3 contains 16 residues. Germline assignment: CDR1 MNHEY and CDR2 SMNVEV (reference sequence). CDR3 sequence: CASSPFGTVSNQPQHF. CDR3 nucleotides: TGTGCCAGCAGCCCCTTCGGGACGGTTAGCAATCAGCCCCAGCATTTT.

This clonotype was detected many times. The gene calls are TRBV25-1 and TRBJ2-1, with D perhaps TRBD2 (6 bases). V lost 5 bases and J lost 8, with 13 bases in between. CDR1 and CDR2 (germline): MGHDK, SYGVNS. The CDR3 length is 13 residues. CDR3 region: CASSIGGPHEQFF. CDR3 in DNA: TGTGCCAGCAGTATTGGAGGGCCCCATGAGCAGTTCTTC.

The chain carries TRBV7-9 and TRBJ2-7; TRBD1 might be the D (6 bases). This CDR3 is built from 15 residues. Germline-derived CDR1 and CDR2 are SEHNR and FQNEAQ (reference sequence). Deletions cut 4 bases from V and 0 bases from J, with 13 bases between. The CDR3, as DNA: TGTGCCAGCAGCTCGAGCGACAGGAGCTCCTACGAGCAGTACGTC. Its protein is CASSSSDRSSYEQYV.

The gene calls are TRBV29-1 and TRBJ2-5, with D possibly TRBD1 on 5 matching bases. The germline V and J ends were trimmed by 0 bases and 4 bases, with 9 bases remaining between them. Germline CDR1 is SQVTM and CDR2 is ANQGSEA. The CDR3 has 13 amino acids. This CDR3 reads CSVEDQGRETQYF. The CDR3 DNA reads TGCAGCGTTGAAGATCAGGGCCGAGAGACCCAGTACTTC.

This clonotype was recorded many times. V is TRBV29-1 and J is TRBJ2-1, with 9 positions matching TRBD2. The CDR3 is 13 residues long. Germline assignment: CDR1 SQVTM and CDR2 ANQGSEA. J was trimmed by 8 bases and V by 4 bases; bases with no gene match: 6. For the CDR3, the DNA is TGCAGCGTTGGCGGGAGGGCCGTTTATGAGCAGTTCTTC. Its protein is CSVGGRAVYEQFF.

A few counts support this clonotype. The V call is TRBV7-9, the J call TRBJ2-3, with D perhaps TRBD2 (7 bases). This CDR3 is built from 17 residues. CDR1 and CDR2 (germline): SEHNR, FQNEAQ (reference sequence). Trimming shortened V by 3 bases and J by 6 bases, and 22 bases separated the two germline ends. CDR3 loop: CASSFGQGQRGLDTQYF. For the CDR3, the DNA is TGTGCCAGCAGCTTCGGGCAGGGGCAGCGGGGCCTCGATACGCAGTATTTT.

There are a few counts of this clonotype. This sequence joins TRBV28 and TRBJ1-2; no definite D call. Germline V gives CDR1 MDHEN, CDR2 SYDVKM. Trimming cost V 4 bases and J 4 bases, with 7 bases left between them. This CDR3 region has 12 residues. The CDR3 loop is CASSSRFYGYTF. The CDR3 region has the DNA TGTGCCAGCAGTTCACGGTTCTATGGCTACACCTTC.

This clonotype was observed at least ten times. The J gene is TRBJ2-7, the V gene TRBV2, with D possibly matching TRBD2 (6 bases). The V end was cut by 7 bases, the J end by 1 base, with 11 bases between. CDR3 length equals 13 residues. CDR1 SNHLY and CDR2 FYNNEI come from the germline V gene. The CDR3 DNA is TGTGCCAGCACTAGGACTATGTCCTACGAGCAGTACGTC. The encoded protein is CASTRTMSYEQYV.

This clonotype was counted once. The gene calls are TRBV9 and TRBJ2-6; D remains unclear. Germline CDR1 reads SGDLS; CDR2 reads YYNGEE. Trimming took off 0 bases at V and 2 bases at J, with 12 bases between the two ends. The CDR3 contains 17 residues. CDR3 nucleotides: TGTGCCAGCAGCGTAGACCCTAGTCATGCTGGGGCCAACGTCCTGACTTTC. The encoded protein is CASSVDPSHAGANVLTF.

This chain links TRBV6-1 with TRBJ1-1; weak D call: TRBD1 (5 bases). The CDR3 has 12 residues. Germline lookup yields CDR1 MNHNS and CDR2 SASEGT. V was trimmed by 5 bases and J by 9 bases, leaving 13 bases between them. CDR3 bases: TGTGCCAGCAGTCGTTTCGGGGACCAAGCTTTCTTT. Translated, it gives CASSRFGDQAFF.

This clonotype showed up many times. This chain connects TRBV27 to TRBJ1-6; D perhaps matches TRBD1 (5 bases). From germline, CDR1 is MNHEY and CDR2 SMNVEV (reference sequence). This CDR3 spans 17 amino acids. The V end lost 0 bases, the J end lost 6 bases, and 15 bases lay between the germline ends. CDR3 residues: CASSLSLWGSGNSPLHF. CDR3 coding DNA: TGTGCCAGCAGTTTATCTTTGTGGGGCAGTGGTAATTCACCCCTCCACTTT.

The chain links TRBV12-3 or TRBV12-4 to TRBJ1-2, with a weak D call TRBD1 (5 bases). This CDR3 has 13 amino acids. The V end lost 5 bases, the J end lost 8 bases, and 15 bases lay between the germline ends. This chain's CDR3 is CASSPGGGWGYTF. The CDR3 DNA is TGTGCCAGCAGTCCAGGCGGGGGTTGGGGCTACACCTTC.

With respect to this clonotype: A read error may explain this, as a much larger clone is one base away. Since no conserved phenylalanine or tryptophan closes the CDR3, a read error is the likely cause. V and J are TRBV29-1 and TRBJ2-5, with D maybe TRBD1 (5 bases). Looked up from germline, CDR1 is SQVTM and CDR2 is ANQGSEA. The V gene lost 1 base and the J gene lost 5 bases, with 17 bases spanning the gap. This CDR3 has 15 amino acids. CDR3 amino acids: CSVEGTNTGVETQYY. CDR3 sequence (DNA): TGCAGCGTTGAAGGTACTAACACAGGAGTGGAGACCCAGTACTAC.

The gene calls are TRBV20-1 and TRBJ2-3; a weak D match, TRBD2 (6 bases). The CDR3 contains 15 residues. Germline loops: CDR1 DFQATT, CDR2 SNEGSKA (reference sequence). V shed 5 bases and J shed 4 bases, with 19 bases lying between them. CDR3 coding DNA: TGCAGTGCTCCCCCCCCTGGAGGGTCCGCAGATACGCAGTATTTT. As protein: CSAPPPGGSADTQYF.

This clonotype showed up just a few times. The rearrangement joins TRBV27 to TRBJ2-3; tentatively, D is TRBD2 (5 bases). CDR1 and CDR2 (germline): MNHEY, SMNVEV (reference sequence). The ends were cut back, 1 base at V and 0 bases at J, with 11 bases in the middle. The CDR3 has 16 residues. The CDR3 DNA follows: TGTGCCAGCAGTTTATGGTCTAGCACTAGCACAGATACGCAGTATTTT. Protein: CASSLWSSTSTDTQYF.

This clonotype was seen a few times. V is TRBV7-2 and J is TRBJ2-1; D remains unclear. From germline, CDR1 is SGHTA and CDR2 FQGNSA. V was pared by 10 bases and J by 2 bases, with 15 bases between. This CDR3 contains 14 residues. CDR3 nucleotide sequence: TGTGCCACAACTCTCATGGGGACCTACAATGAGCAGTTCTTC. It is translated as CATTLMGTYNEQFF.

This clonotype was picked up a small number of times. The V gene is TRBV28, the J gene TRBJ1-1, with D maybe TRBD1 (5 bases). Trimming took off 1 base at V and 8 bases at J, with 11 bases between the two ends. CDR3 length: 13 residues. Germline V gene lookup returns CDR1 MDHEN and CDR2 SYDVKM. The CDR3 sequence: CASSLSLDSEAFF. The CDR3 DNA reads as TGTGCCAGCAGTTTATCCCTTGACAGCGAAGCTTTCTTT.

This clonotype has at least ten counts. This chain uses TRBV2 with TRBJ2-1, with D possibly TRBD1 on 5 matching bases. With 7 bases removed from V and 7 bases from J, the gap between germline ends came to 14 bases. This CDR3 is 13 amino acids long. Germline CDR1 and CDR2: SNHLY and FYNNEI. The CDR3 DNA is TGTGCCAGCATAGGGGTTTCAGGAAATGAGCAGTTCTTC. Translated: CASIGVSGNEQFF.

The chain joins TRBV7-2 to TRBJ2-1; D is unclear. V lost 2 bases to trimming and J lost 12 bases, with 14 bases between them. This CDR3 region has 13 residues. CDR1 is SGHTA, CDR2 FQGNSA, per germline. The CDR3 bases are TGTGCCAGCAGCTTAACGGTCCTAGGACGGCAGTTCTTC. Protein: CASSLTVLGRQFF.

This clonotype was recorded a few times. V gene TRBV20-1 combines with J gene TRBJ2-1; 9 nucleotides align to TRBD2. V lost 3 bases, J lost 1 base, and 10 bases stayed unmatched. The CDR3 loop spans 17 amino acids. Germline V gives CDR1 DFQATT, CDR2 SNEGSKA (reference sequence). The CDR3 sequence is CSARGGHTSGSYNEQFF. CDR3 coding DNA: TGCAGTGCTAGGGGAGGGCATACTAGCGGGTCCTACAATGAGCAGTTCTTC.

The rearrangement links TRBV12-3 or TRBV12-4 to TRBJ2-5, with TRBD1 matching over 8 bases. The CDR3 is 17 residues long. V shed 6 bases, J shed 6 bases, and the junction held 18 bases outside the gene matches. The CDR3 protein is CASRQGVWGRGLKTQYF. CDR3 DNA sequence: TGTGCCAGCAGGCAGGGGGTTTGGGGCAGGGGGCTCAAGACCCAGTACTTC.

This clonotype was observed many times. The chain carries TRBV6-2 or TRBV6-3 and TRBJ2-3; the match to TRBD2 covers 8 bases. The CDR3 has 14 residues. From germline, CDR1 is MNHEY and CDR2 SVGEGT. V lost 6 bases, J lost 2 bases, and 4 bases stayed unmatched. Written as DNA, the CDR3 is TGTGCCAGCAGGAAACTAGCGGCCACAGATACGCAGTATTTT. The encoded protein is CASRKLAATDTQYF.

This clonotype was seen only a few times. The chain employs TRBV7-6 and TRBJ2-2; the match to TRBD2 covers 8 bases. Germline CDR1 reads SGHVS; CDR2 reads FNYEAQ. The V segment lost 4 bases and the J segment 4 bases; nucleotides outside the gene matches: 8. The CDR3 is 16 residues long. This CDR3 reads CASSSPREGRTGELFF. CDR3 sequence (DNA): TGTGCCAGCAGCTCTCCACGGGAGGGCCGCACCGGGGAGCTGTTTTTT.

This clonotype was found a few times. The genes are TRBV5-1 and TRBJ1-2; D call uncertain. Trimming cost V 0 bases and J 4 bases, with 13 bases left between them. Germline V gene lookup returns CDR1 SGHRS and CDR2 YFSETQ. This CDR3 is built from 15 residues. CDR3 nucleotide sequence: TGCGCCAGCAGCTTGGACAGACCAAATGGCTATGGCTACACCTTC. As protein: CASSLDRPNGYGYTF.